The next 20 T cell receptor beta chains were all read from a single sample in a study of blood T cell repertoires in COVID-19. Assay: immunoSEQ multiplex PCR; the TCRdb copy retains only in-frame clones and omits some. This table has roughly 310,000 clones, 85% to 90% appearing once. Source material: peripheral blood. All receptors derive from a woman in her twenties or thirties with COVID-19, enrolled during active disease.

The chain joins TRBV18 to TRBJ2-1; 8 nucleotides line up with TRBD1. The CDR3 contains 13 residues. The germline V gene has CDR1 KGHSH and CDR2 LQKENI. J gave up 6 bases and V 2 bases, and 0 bases lay outside the gene matches. Written as DNA, the CDR3 is TGTGCCAGCTCACCAACAGGGGGCAATGAGCAGTTCTTC. Translating gives CASSPTGGNEQFF.

The V gene is TRBV6-2 or TRBV6-3, the J gene TRBJ2-6; a weak D match, TRBD1 (5 bases). V was cut by 0 bases and J by 2 bases, with 11 bases left in between. This CDR3 has 17 residues. In germline, CDR1 is MNHEY, CDR2 SVGEGT. CDR3 nucleotides: TGTGCCAGCAGTTACTCCCAGGGTTCGGCTGGGGCCAACGTCCTGACTTTC. Its translation is CASSYSQGSAGANVLTF.

This chain joins TRBV15 and TRBJ2-1; possibly TRBD1 for D (6 bases). CDR1 and CDR2 from the germline V gene are LNHNV and YYDKDF (reference sequence). The CDR3 covers 13 residues. The V end was cut by 3 bases, the J end by 8 bases, with 11 bases between. The CDR3 protein is CATSRYRDDEQFF. The CDR3 DNA sequence: TGTGCCACCAGCAGGTACAGGGATGATGAGCAGTTCTTC.

The chain links TRBV19 to TRBJ2-5, with 7 bases matching TRBD1. This CDR3 has 15 residues. Trimming took 5 bases from V and 3 from J; bases not matched to a gene: 9. Germline V gene lookup returns CDR1 LNHDA and CDR2 SQIVND (reference sequence). CDR3 sequence reads: CASSLLGQVEETQYF. The CDR3 region has the DNA TGTGCCAGTAGTTTGCTAGGACAGGTAGAAGAGACCCAGTACTTC.

The V call is TRBV2, the J call TRBJ1-1; TRBD1 is a possible D gene (5 bases). CDR1 and CDR2 from the germline V gene are SNHLY and FYNNEI. V was shortened by 8 bases and J by 0 bases, with 10 bases between the two germline ends. This CDR3 is built from 13 residues. The CDR3 here is CASQGTMNTEAFF. The DNA of the CDR3 is TGTGCCAGCCAGGGCACCATGAACACTGAAGCTTTCTTT.

This clone occurred many times. The V and J genes are TRBV19 and TRBJ2-1, with D perhaps matching TRBD2 (6 bases). Trimming removed 6 bases from V and 6 bases from J, with 12 bases in between. The CDR3 sequence is 13 residues long. The V gene's germline CDR1 is LNHDA and CDR2 SQIVND (reference sequence). CDR3 amino acids: CASSGSSSNEQFF. Written as DNA, the CDR3 is TGTGCCAGTAGCGGGAGTAGTAGCAATGAGCAGTTCTTC.

V and J are TRBV6-5 and TRBJ1-3; D unclear. The CDR3 is 15 residues long. Germline assignment: CDR1 MNHEY and CDR2 SVGAGI. Between the trimmed V and J ends, which lost 2 bases and 4 bases, there was a span of 12 bases. CDR3 residues: CASSYKNWLGNTIYF. In DNA, the CDR3 is TGTGCCAGCAGTTACAAGAATTGGCTCGGAAACACCATATATTTT.

V is TRBV19 and J is TRBJ1-5; D is perhaps TRBD1 (6 bases). Germline V lookup: CDR1 LNHDA, CDR2 SQIVND (reference sequence). The V end was cut by 6 bases, the J end by 2 bases, with 14 bases between. The CDR3 runs 15 residues. CDR3 in amino acids: CASSVGAGGNQPQHF. In DNA form, the CDR3 reads TGTGCCAGTAGCGTGGGGGCAGGCGGCAATCAGCCCCAGCATTTT. The whole variable domain, filled in from reference TRBV19 and TRBJ1-5, reads DGGITQSPKYLFRKEGQNVTLSCEQNLNHDAMYWYRQDPGQGLRLIYYSQIVNDFQKGDIAEGYSVSREKKESFPLTVTSAQKNPTAFYLCASSVGAGGNQPQHFGDGTRLSIL.

The rearrangement links TRBV29-1 to TRBJ1-2; TRBD1 matches 7 bases. Germline CDR1 reads SQVTM; CDR2 reads ANQGSEA. This CDR3 is 15 amino acids long. Losses at the gene ends were 6 bases for V and 1 base for J; bases not matched to a gene: 11. CDR3 coding DNA: TGCAGCGTGAAGGGCGGGACAGATTTTAACTATGGCTACACCTTC. It translates to CSVKGGTDFNYGYTF.

The chain is built from TRBV19 and TRBJ1-2, with D tentatively TRBD1 (6 bases). V shed 4 bases and J shed 8 bases, with 14 bases lying between them. The CDR3 extends over 13 amino acids. Germline assignment: CDR1 LNHDA and CDR2 SQIVND (reference sequence). CDR3 DNA sequence: TGTGCCAGTAGTACCGTCGACAGGTCCGGCTACACCTTC. Amino acid sequence: CASSTVDRSGYTF.

The V gene is TRBV29-1, the J gene TRBJ1-1; tentatively, D is TRBD1 (6 bases). V was clipped by 2 bases and J by 7 bases, with 11 bases between them. Germline V CDR1 and CDR2: SQVTM, ANQGSEA. The CDR3 extends over 12 amino acids. Here the CDR3 reads CSVERGMGEAFF. CDR3 DNA: TGCAGCGTTGAAAGGGGGATGGGTGAAGCTTTCTTT.

V gene TRBV5-1 combines with J gene TRBJ1-4; D is unresolved. Germline assignment: CDR1 SGHRS and CDR2 YFSETQ. CDR3 length: 14 amino acids. V was clipped by 1 base and J by 4 bases, with 8 bases between them. The CDR3 nucleotides are TGCGCCAGCAGCTTGCAGGCAGATAATGAAAAACTGTTTTTT. Translation gives CASSLQADNEKLFF.

In this sample, this clone turned up once. The chain recombines TRBV7-8 with TRBJ2-7; 8 nucleotides match TRBD2. CDR1 and CDR2 (germline): SGHVS, FQNEAQ. The CDR3 length is 16 residues. J lost 3 bases, V lost 1 base, and 8 bases had no gene match. CDR3 in amino acids: CASSLGGSGAYYEQYF. CDR3 coding DNA: TGTGCCAGCAGCTTAGGAGGTAGCGGGGCCTACTACGAGCAGTACTTC.

The V call is TRBV7-8, the J call TRBJ2-1, with 10 bases aligning to TRBD1. The CDR3 covers 13 residues. Per the germline V gene, CDR1 is SGHVS and CDR2 is FQNEAQ. Trimming removed 5 bases from V and 7 bases from J; junction bases left unmatched: 2. CDR3 in amino acids: CASSGQGGNEQFF. DNA for the CDR3: TGTGCCAGCAGCGGACAGGGGGGGAATGAGCAGTTCTTC.

The rearrangement links TRBV5-4 to TRBJ1-1, with D maybe TRBD1 (6 bases). Germline V gene lookup returns CDR1 SGHNT and CDR2 YYREEE (reference sequence). The germline V and J ends were trimmed by 0 bases and 4 bases, with 16 bases remaining between them. This CDR3 is built from 16 residues. The CDR3 region has the DNA TGTGCCAGCAGCTTGGCCACTGGGGCCAGGGGCACTGAAGCTTTCTTT. Translation: CASSLATGARGTEAFF.

This clone was detected once. V gene TRBV7-2 combines with J gene TRBJ2-2; 10 bases match TRBD2. Trimming took 2 bases from V and 7 from J; bases not matched to a gene: 10. Germline CDR1 and CDR2: SGHTA and FQGNSA. The CDR3 totals 17 residues. CDR3 amino acids: CASSLKVLAGESGELFF. CDR3 coding DNA: TGTGCCAGCAGCTTAAAGGTCCTAGCGGGAGAGAGCGGGGAGCTGTTTTTT.

Details on this clone: Other nucleotide sequences from this sample produce the same CDR3. The chain has TRBV29-1 and TRBJ2-2, with D perhaps TRBD2 (6 bases). Germline CDR1 reads SQVTM; CDR2 reads ANQGSEA. This CDR3 is 13 amino acids long. The CDR3: CSAWRVDTGELFF. The CDR3 coding sequence is TGCAGTGCCTGGAGGGTGGACACCGGGGAGCTGTTTTTT.

CDR3 coding DNA: TGCAGTGCTAGTATTACAGGGGTTCCGGGGGACTATGGCTACACCTTC. This encodes CSASITGVPGDYGYTF. The J gene is TRBJ1-2, the V gene TRBV20-1; 7 bases map to TRBD1. CDR3 length: 16 amino acids. V lost 3 bases to trimming and J lost 3 bases; unmatched junction nucleotides: 13. Looked up from germline, CDR1 is DFQATT and CDR2 is SNEGSKA (reference sequence).

The rearrangement uses TRBV15 and TRBJ2-7; 10 bases are shared with TRBD1. Germline loops: CDR1 LNHNV, CDR2 YYDKDF (reference sequence). CDR3 length equals 14 residues. The J segment lost 4 bases and the V segment lost 4 bases, leaving 4 bases of the junction unmatched. The CDR3 DNA is TGTGCCACCAGCATGACAGGGGGCAGATACGAGCAGTACTTC. It codes for CATSMTGGRYEQYF.

The V gene is TRBV19, the J gene TRBJ2-7, with TRBD1 as a possible D gene (6 bases). CDR3 length: 14 amino acids. Germline CDR1 LNHDA, CDR2 SQIVND (reference sequence). The V gene lost 4 bases and the J gene lost 0 bases, with 10 bases spanning the gap. The CDR3 region has the DNA TGTGCCAGTAGTACGACAGGCGTCTCCTACGAGCAGTACTTC. Amino acid sequence: CASSTTGVSYEQYF.